The 27 T cell receptor beta chains presented below share a single source sample, sequenced in a study of CD8+ T cells in alopecia areata. Sequencing used cDNA as its template, made by extracting RNA and reverse transcribing it. This table comes from immunoSEQ multiplex PCR, and its TCRdb copy is limited to in-frame clones, with some not included. The sample shows over 150,000 clones, more than 50% of them seen only once. Sequencing was performed on CD8+ T cells sorted from blood. Receptors were obtained from a human donor in good health.

In nucleotides, the CDR3 is TGTGCCAGCACCGAGACAGGGAATTCACCCCTCCACTTT. Its translation: CASTETGNSPLHF. The chain recombines TRBV4-2 with TRBJ1-6; 7 positions match TRBD1. Germline V gene data show CDR1 as LGHNA and CDR2 as YNFKEQ. The J segment lost 7 bases and the V segment lost 7 bases, leaving 4 bases of the junction unmatched. This CDR3 has 13 residues.

The rearrangement uses TRBV7-2 and TRBJ1-1; TRBD1 might be the D (5 bases). Trimming took off 2 bases at V and 3 bases at J, with 10 bases between the two ends. Germline V gene sequence: CDR1 SGHTA, CDR2 FQGNSA. The CDR3 covers 14 residues. In DNA, the CDR3 is TGTGCCAGCAGCTTAACGTGGGGGTACACTGAAGCTTTCTTT. Translation gives CASSLTWGYTEAFF.

This clone has more than one count but fewer than ten. This sequence joins TRBV14 and TRBJ2-7, with 12 bases aligning to TRBD1. The CDR3 has 14 amino acids. The V segment lost 4 bases and the J segment 7 bases; nucleotides outside the gene matches: 5. The germline CDR1 and CDR2 sequences are SGHDN and FVKESK. DNA for the CDR3: TGTGCCAGCAGCCTGGGACAGGGGGCTCGGGAGCAGTACTTC. This sequence encodes CASSLGQGAREQYF.

The CDR3 spells CASSYLGGGPGEELFF. CDR3 DNA sequence: TGTGCCAGCAGTTACCTAGGCGGGGGTCCGGGCGAGGAGCTGTTTTTT. This chain connects TRBV6-5 to TRBJ2-2, with TRBD2 matching over 7 bases. V was clipped by 2 bases and J by 10 bases; unmatched bases: 13. CDR1 is MNHEY, CDR2 SVGAGI, per germline. The CDR3 runs to 16 residues.

This chain links TRBV7-2 with TRBJ1-2, with 9 bases that match TRBD1. Unmatched junction bases numbered 12, after V lost 5 bases and J lost 8 bases. Germline values: CDR1 SGHTA, CDR2 FQGNSA. The CDR3 is made up of 15 amino acids. The CDR3 nucleotides read TGTGCCAGCAGCATCCGGGACAGGGAGCCTGTAGGCTACACCTTC. Amino acid sequence: CASSIRDREPVGYTF.

V is TRBV28 and J is TRBJ1-2, with 10 positions matching TRBD1. Germline CDR1 is MDHEN and CDR2 is SYDVKM. V shed 7 bases and J 6 bases; nucleotides not matched to a gene: 5. The CDR3 contains 13 residues. The CDR3 coding sequence is TGTGCCAGCACCGACAGGGGGCTGAATGGCTACACCTTC. This translates into CASTDRGLNGYTF.

The rearrangement joins TRBV13 to TRBJ1-2; D unresolved. V lost 5 bases, J lost 8 bases, and 18 bases lay in between. The CDR3 runs 14 residues. CDR1 PRHDT and CDR2 FYEKMQ come from the germline V gene (reference sequence). CDR3 sequence (DNA): TGTGCCAGCAGCCCCACTAAAGGAGCGGGCGGCTACACCTTC. It codes for CASSPTKGAGGYTF.

J is TRBJ2-1 and V is TRBV29-1, with D tentatively TRBD1 (5 bases). CDR1 and CDR2 (germline): SQVTM, ANQGSEA. This CDR3 comprises 14 residues. Trimming left V 4 bases short and J 2 bases short, with 12 bases between. The CDR3 protein is CSVVLPDTYNEQFF. CDR3 coding DNA: TGCAGCGTTGTTTTACCGGACACCTACAATGAGCAGTTCTTC.

The V and J genes are TRBV11-2 and TRBJ1-2; D call uncertain. The germline V gene encodes CDR1 SGHAT and CDR2 FQNNGV. V was cut by 1 base and J by 3 bases, with 3 bases left in between. CDR3 length: 12 amino acids. Here the CDR3 DNA reads TGTGCCAGCAGCTTAGGGGACTATGGCTACACCTTC. Translated: CASSLGDYGYTF.

This rearrangement joins TRBV4-1 to TRBJ2-7; 8 bases line up with TRBD2. The CDR3 is 13 residues long. V was pared by 3 bases and J by 3 bases, with 1 base of the junction left unmatched. Germline V gives CDR1 MGHRA, CDR2 YSYEKL. The CDR3 region is CASSHTSGYEQYF. The CDR3 DNA sequence: TGCGCCAGCAGCCACACTAGCGGCTACGAGCAGTACTTC.

The chain is built from TRBV27 and TRBJ1-2; a weak D match, TRBD1 (5 bases). Germline lookup yields CDR1 MNHEY and CDR2 SMNVEV (reference sequence). With 3 bases removed from V and 6 bases from J, the gap between germline ends came to 11 bases. The CDR3 covers 13 residues. The CDR3: CASSFGLGDGYTF. The CDR3 DNA is TGTGCCAGCAGTTTCGGTTTGGGGGATGGCTACACCTTC.

This clone was found a few times. The chain couples TRBV6-1 to TRBJ2-5; weak D call: TRBD1 (7 bases). The CDR3 consists of 17 residues. Germline V CDR1 and CDR2: MNHNS, SASEGT. V lost 2 bases and J 1 base, leaving 17 bases between the germline ends. The DNA of the CDR3 is TGTGCCAGCAGTGAATACGGGGCAGGGGGGTCCCAAGAGACCCAGTACTTC. Amino acids: CASSEYGAGGSQETQYF.

The chain links TRBV9 to TRBJ2-5, with D possibly matching TRBD2 (6 bases). The germline CDR1 and CDR2 sequences are SGDLS and YYNGEE. Trimming cost V 0 bases and J 2 bases, with 8 bases left between them. CDR3 length equals 14 residues. CDR3 sequence reads: CASSVVGGQETQYF. CDR3 nucleotides: TGTGCCAGCAGCGTAGTAGGAGGGCAAGAGACCCAGTACTTC.

The V call is TRBV5-6, the J call TRBJ2-5, with D tentatively TRBD2 (6 bases). The J call may be wrong; the DNA end is better matched by TRBJ2-7. Germline CDR1 is SGHDT and CDR2 is YYEEEE. The CDR3 runs to 13 residues. The CDR3: CASSGVGGHEQYF. The CDR3 DNA sequence: TGTGCCAGCAGCGGGGTCGGGGGTCACGAGCAGTACTTC.

The CDR3 protein is CASSPPHRQGLEEQYF. The CDR3 coding sequence is TGTGCCAGCAGCCCCCCCCATCGGCAGGGCCTCGAAGAGCAGTACTTC. V gene TRBV13 combines with J gene TRBJ2-7; D perhaps matches TRBD1 (5 bases). V was trimmed by 5 bases and J by 7 bases, leaving 24 bases between them. There are 16 residues in the CDR3. Germline V lookup: CDR1 PRHDT, CDR2 FYEKMQ (reference sequence).

V is TRBV4-1 and J is TRBJ2-7; 8 nucleotides align to TRBD1. The V gene's germline CDR1 is MGHRA and CDR2 YSYEKL. This CDR3 is built from 13 residues. V was clipped by 3 bases and J by 5 bases; unmatched bases: 3. This CDR3 is CASSQAQGDEQYF. CDR3 DNA: TGCGCCAGCAGCCAGGCACAGGGGGACGAGCAGTACTTC.

This chain joins TRBV19 and TRBJ2-2; TRBD1 matches 8 bases. The V and J ends lost 5 bases and 5 bases, in that order; junction bases with no gene match: 13. The CDR3 covers 17 residues. The V gene's germline CDR1 is LNHDA and CDR2 SQIVND (reference sequence). CDR3 region: CASSPTSTGVYTGELFF. The CDR3 DNA reads as TGTGCCAGTAGTCCAACCTCGACAGGGGTCTATACCGGGGAGCTGTTTTTT.

V and J are TRBV25-1 and TRBJ2-7, with 7 bases aligning to TRBD1. CDR3 size: 14 residues. Germline CDR1 and CDR2: MGHDK and SYGVNS. J was trimmed by 2 bases and V by 2 bases; bases with no gene match: 3. CDR3 residues: CASSETQGPYEQYF. CDR3 coding DNA: TGTGCCAGCAGTGAAACACAGGGGCCCTACGAGCAGTACTTC.

This clone was found a few times. The chain uses TRBV5-1 and TRBJ2-3; 8 nucleotides line up with TRBD1. CDR1 and CDR2 (germline): SGHRS, YFSETQ. The CDR3 consists of 15 residues. V trimming: 4 bases; J trimming: 3 bases; junction bases outside the gene matches: 7. The CDR3 sequence: CASSAGQGITDTQYF. The CDR3 nucleotides are TGCGCCAGCAGCGCCGGACAGGGAATAACAGATACGCAGTATTTT.

The V call is TRBV29-1, the J call TRBJ2-7; D gene unclear. This CDR3 has 13 amino acids. V was shortened by 8 bases and J by 2 bases, with 16 bases between the two germline ends. Germline CDR1 SQVTM, CDR2 ANQGSEA. The chain's CDR3 is CSTLRADTYEQYF. CDR3 coding DNA: TGCAGCACCCTCCGGGCCGACACCTACGAGCAGTACTTC.

The chain couples TRBV15 to TRBJ1-2; D uncertain. This CDR3 is 16 amino acids long. Trimming took off 0 bases at V and 6 bases at J, with 17 bases between the two ends. CDR1 is LNHNV, CDR2 YYDKDF, per germline (reference sequence). The CDR3 loop is CATSRDGTGRWDGYTF. Here the CDR3 DNA reads TGTGCCACCAGCAGAGATGGTACGGGGAGATGGGATGGCTACACCTTC.

V usage is TRBV29-1 and J usage is TRBJ2-5, with D perhaps matching TRBD1 or TRBD2 (7 bases each). The CDR3 has 12 amino acids. From germline, CDR1 is SQVTM and CDR2 ANQGSEA. Trimming took off 6 bases at V and 9 bases at J, with 17 bases between the two ends. CDR3 sequence reads: CSVAGGDGAQYF. CDR3 sequence (DNA): TGCAGCGTCGCAGGGGGGGACGGGGCCCAGTACTTC.

The V and J genes are TRBV4-1 and TRBJ1-2, with D possibly TRBD1 on 5 matching bases. The CDR3 extends over 14 amino acids. V was trimmed by 4 bases and J by 8 bases, leaving 17 bases between them. Germline lookup yields CDR1 MGHRA and CDR2 YSYEKL. The CDR3 spells CASSLGHNPGGYTF. The CDR3 region has the DNA TGCGCCAGCAGCCTCGGACACAACCCAGGCGGCTACACCTTC.

This sequence joins TRBV29-1 and TRBJ1-2; a possible D gene is TRBD1 (6 bases). CDR3 length: 15 residues. Germline CDR1 is SQVTM and CDR2 is ANQGSEA. The V gene lost 0 bases and the J gene lost 5 bases, with 16 bases spanning the gap. As DNA, the CDR3 is TGCAGCGTTGAAGATCGTCGGAAGGGGGATTATGGCTACACCTTC. This encodes CSVEDRRKGDYGYTF. Together with reference TRBV29-1 and TRBJ1-2, the CDR3 gives the full variable domain: SAVISQKPSRDICQRGTSLTIQCQVDSQVTMMFWYRQQPGQSLTLIATANQGSEATYESGFVIDKFPISRPNLTFSTLTVSNMSPEDSSIYLCSVEDRRKGDYGYTFGSGTRLTVV.

The rearrangement joins TRBV9 to TRBJ1-6, with 8 bases aligning to TRBD1. J lost 7 bases, V lost 7 bases, and 10 bases had no gene match. CDR3 size: 15 residues. Germline values: CDR1 SGDLS, CDR2 YYNGEE. The CDR3: CASAPGGLPNSPLHF. In DNA, the CDR3 is TGTGCCAGCGCTCCAGGGGGCTTACCCAATTCACCCCTCCACTTT.

In its sample, this clone was seen a few times. The rearrangement joins TRBV30 to TRBJ2-7, with 7 nucleotides matching TRBD1. The CDR3 is 11 amino acids. After removal of 7 bases from V and 2 bases from J, the junction contained 2 bases not matched to a gene. Germline V lookup: CDR1 GTSNPN, CDR2 SVGIG (reference sequence). In DNA form, the CDR3 reads TGTGCCTCACAGGGGACCTACGAGCAGTACTTC. This sequence encodes CASQGTYEQYF.

The rearrangement links TRBV4-1 to TRBJ2-3, with D possibly being TRBD1 or TRBD2 (5 bases each). V was cut by 1 base and J by 12 bases, with 20 bases left in between. CDR1 is MGHRA, CDR2 YSYEKL, per germline. There are 15 residues in the CDR3. DNA of the CDR3: TGCGCCAGCAGCCAAGGACCCTCCGGGGCCGCTACACAGTATTTT. This sequence encodes CASSQGPSGAATQYF.